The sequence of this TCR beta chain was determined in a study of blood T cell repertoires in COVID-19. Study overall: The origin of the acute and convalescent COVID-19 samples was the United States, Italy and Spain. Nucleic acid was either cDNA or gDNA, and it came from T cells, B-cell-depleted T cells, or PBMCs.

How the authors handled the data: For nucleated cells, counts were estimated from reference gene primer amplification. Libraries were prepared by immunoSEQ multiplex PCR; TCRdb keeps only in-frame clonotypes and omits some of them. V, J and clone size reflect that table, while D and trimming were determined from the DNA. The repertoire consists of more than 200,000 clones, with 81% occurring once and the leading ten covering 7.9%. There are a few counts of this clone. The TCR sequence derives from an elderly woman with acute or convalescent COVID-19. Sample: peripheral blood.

This CDR3 reads CAWSVGGSSPQHF. CDR3 sequence (DNA): TGTGCCTGGAGTGTCGGAGGGAGTTCTCCCCAGCATTTT. This chain connects TRBV30 to TRBJ1-5; the D is unclear. The length of the CDR3 is 13 residues. V shed 0 bases and J shed 10 bases, with 13 bases lying between them. Looked up from germline, CDR1 is GTSNPN and CDR2 is SVGIG (reference sequence).